This T cell receptor beta chain emerged from a study of Ad26.COV2.S vaccination and SARS-CoV-2 variants. Treatment of the sample: roughly 20 received Ad26.COV2.S at low or high dose, single or two shots; 5 received placebo; per-sample allocation not given. The samples were gathered on day 63 after the first injection of vaccine or placebo. Boston provided a donor who was an adult aged 18-55 years. Using immunoSEQ multiplex PCR, the repertoire was profiled, and TCRdb retains in-frame clones only, with some absent. The sample records 400,000 to 450,000 clones, about 90% being singletons. The germline V and J ends were trimmed by 5 bases and 4 bases, with 18 bases remaining between them. The CDR3 loop spans 15 amino acids. CDR1 and CDR2 (germline): SEHNR, FQNEAQ (reference sequence).

Material: peripheral blood, obtained in a trial of Ad26.COV2.S vaccine versus placebo. The clonotype was recovered from a person between 18 and 65 years old who received the Ad26.COV2.S COVID-19 vaccine or a placebo. The chain carries TRBV7-9 and TRBJ2-7, with D unresolved. The CDR3 sequence is CASSHGLPSLYEQYF. DNA for the CDR3: TGTGCCAGCAGCCATGGGCTCCCCAGCCTTTACGAGCAGTACTTC.